This is a list of T cell receptor beta chains from one sample in a study of blood T cell repertoires in COVID-19. Libraries were prepared by immunoSEQ multiplex PCR; TCRdb keeps only in-frame clonotypes and omits some of them. The sample includes 250,000 to 350,000 clones, around 90% of them seen just once. The sequencing input was PBMCs or T cells enriched from blood (not recorded which). These receptors all come from a woman in her 40s who had recovered from COVID-19. Both conserved end residues are part of each CDR3. D genes are given only for firm matches. Some rows have no size entry. The others give once, few or many, or a class for an expanded clone.

j_gene | v_gene | d_gene | abundance | CDR3aa | CDR3nt
TRBJ2-3 | TRBV7-2 | . | . | CASSLIGLNSGAWPDTQYF | TGTGCCAGCAGCTTAATTGGTCTGAATAGCGGAGCTTGGCCAGATACGCAGTATTTT
TRBJ2-7 | TRBV10-1 | . | few | CASSESSQAYEQYF | TGCGCCAGCAGTGAGTCGTCACAGGCCTACGAGCAGTACTTC
TRBJ2-2 | TRBV19 | . | . | CASSILRQGTGELFF | TGTGCCAGTAGTATTCTCAGGCAAGGTACCGGGGAGCTGTTTTTT
TRBJ1-4 | TRBV20-1 | . | . | CSASPGVSTNEKLFF | TGCAGTGCTAGTCCCGGGGTTTCAACTAATGAAAAACTGTTTTTT
TRBJ2-3 | TRBV5-1 | . | . | CASSDRLGTDTQYF | TGCGCCAGCAGCGACAGGCTGGGCACAGATACGCAGTATTTT
TRBJ1-1 | TRBV9 | . | . | CASSKGGYDTEAFF | TGTGCCAGCAGCAAGGGGGGGTATGACACTGAAGCTTTCTTT
TRBJ2-2 | TRBV28 | . | . | CASSRGGTGELFF | TGTGCCAGCAGTCGAGGGGGAACCGGGGAGCTGTTTTTT
TRBJ1-3 | TRBV7-9 | . | . | CASSLEVGGFNSGNTIYF | TGTGCCAGCAGCTTAGAGGTTGGGGGCTTCAACTCTGGAAACACCATATATTTT
TRBJ1-1 | TRBV2 | TRBD1 | once | CASSEAMGQKAFF | TGTGCCAGCAGTGAAGCTATGGGACAGAAAGCTTTCTTT
TRBJ2-5 | TRBV27 | . | . | CASSLSQGVRETQYF | TGTGCCAGCAGTTTATCACAGGGTGTGAGGGAGACCCAGTACTTC
TRBJ1-6 | TRBV9 | TRBD1 | . | CASRIGQDNSPLHF | TGTGCCAGCAGAATAGGACAGGATAATTCACCCCTCCACTTT
TRBJ1-6 | TRBV7-3 | . | few | CASSFDNLRRGNSPLHF | TGTGCCAGCAGCTTCGATAACCTGCGCAGGGGTAATTCACCCCTCCACTTT
TRBJ2-1 | TRBV7-2 | . | . | CASSMGPAINNEQFF | TGTGCCAGCAGCATGGGGCCAGCAATTAACAATGAGCAGTTCTTC
TRBJ1-1 | TRBV30 | . | . | CAWKGVGVEAFF | TGTGCCTGGAAGGGAGTCGGGGTGGAAGCTTTCTTT
TRBJ1-5 | TRBV12-3/TRBV12-4 | . | . | CASSLKGGQPQHF | TGTGCCAGCAGTCTTAAGGGAGGACAGCCCCAGCATTTT
TRBJ1-4 | TRBV15 | TRBD1 | . | CATSRDRNPTRGEKLFF | TGTGCCACCAGCAGAGATCGTAATCCGACCAGGGGGGAAAAACTGTTTTTT
TRBJ2-3 | TRBV4-1 | . | . | CASSLQHPRGAADTQYF | TGCGCCAGCAGCCTTCAACACCCCAGGGGAGCGGCAGATACGCAGTATTTT
TRBJ2-7 | TRBV6-5 | . | . | CASRDQGNYEQYF | TGTGCCAGCAGGGATCAGGGAAACTACGAGCAGTACTTC
TRBJ2-1 | TRBV6-2/TRBV6-3 | TRBD2 | . | CASSDASGTSGTIEQFF | TGTGCCAGCAGTGACGCCTCAGGGACTAGCGGGACGATTGAGCAGTTCTTC
TRBJ2-5 | TRBV5-4 | TRBD2 | . | CASSSIGGTSGSHIQETQYF | TGTGCCAGCAGCTCAATCGGAGGGACTAGCGGGAGCCATATCCAAGAGACCCAGTACTTC
TRBJ2-1 | TRBV30 | TRBD2 | . | CAWSVLAGGPGEQFF | TGTGCCTGGAGTGTACTCGCGGGAGGGCCGGGTGAGCAGTTCTTC
TRBJ2-7 | TRBV4-3 | . | . | CASSQITGQGGSEQYF | TGCGCCAGCAGCCAAATAACCGGACAGGGAGGGAGCGAGCAGTACTTC
TRBJ2-1 | TRBV18 | TRBD2 | few | CASSPPGGLRVYNEQFF | TGTGCCAGCTCACCTCCGGGGGGGTTGCGGGTCTACAATGAGCAGTTCTTC
TRBJ1-2 | TRBV12-1 | . | . | CASSFCSGLYGYTF | TGTGCCAGCAGCTTTTGCTCCGGACTCTATGGCTACACCTTC
TRBJ1-1 | TRBV2 | . | once | CASSEASLRGWNTEAFF | TGTGCCAGCAGTGAAGCGTCTCTGAGAGGGTGGAACACTGAAGCTTTCTTT
TRBJ1-3 | TRBV5-6 | . | . | CASSLVAANTIYF | TGTGCCAGCAGCTTGGTAGCGGCAAACACCATATATTTT
TRBJ1-6 | TRBV6-5 | . | . | CASSLGQSYNSPLHF | TGTGCCAGCAGCCTCGGACAGTCCTATAATTCACCCCTCCACTTT
TRBJ2-1 | TRBV28 | . | . | CASRPTQGPPGEQFF | TGTGCCAGCAGACCTACTCAGGGGCCCCCGGGTGAGCAGTTCTTC
TRBJ1-6 | TRBV27 | . | . | CASTFGGGLNSPLHF | TGTGCCAGCACATTTGGCGGTGGTTTGAATTCACCCCTCCACTTT
TRBJ2-2 | TRBV7-8 | TRBD1 | . | CASSLGQVGTGELFF | TGTGCCAGCAGCCTGGGACAGGTGGGGACCGGGGAGCTGTTTTTT
TRBJ2-2 | TRBV12-3/TRBV12-4 | . | few | CASSLYSTGELFF | TGTGCCAGCAGTTTATACAGCACCGGGGAGCTGTTTTTT
TRBJ2-3 | TRBV24-1 | TRBD1 | once | CAAGTGYTDTQYF | TGTGCCGCCGGGACAGGGTATACAGATACGCAGTATTTT
TRBJ2-7 | TRBV2 | . | . | CASSGEGAGIYEQYF | TGTGCCAGCAGTGGAGAGGGGGCGGGAATATACGAGCAGTACTTC
TRBJ2-3 | TRBV7-2 | . | . | CASSLVWTDTDTQYF | TGTGCCAGCAGCTTAGTTTGGACAGACACAGATACGCAGTATTTT
TRBJ2-7 | TRBV15 | TRBD2 | . | CATSRDLAGYEQYF | TGTGCCACCAGCAGAGATCTAGCGGGCTACGAGCAGTACTTC
TRBJ1-3 | TRBV9 | . | . | CASSVAGSGNTIYF | TGTGCCAGCAGCGTAGCGGGTTCGGGAAACACCATATATTTT